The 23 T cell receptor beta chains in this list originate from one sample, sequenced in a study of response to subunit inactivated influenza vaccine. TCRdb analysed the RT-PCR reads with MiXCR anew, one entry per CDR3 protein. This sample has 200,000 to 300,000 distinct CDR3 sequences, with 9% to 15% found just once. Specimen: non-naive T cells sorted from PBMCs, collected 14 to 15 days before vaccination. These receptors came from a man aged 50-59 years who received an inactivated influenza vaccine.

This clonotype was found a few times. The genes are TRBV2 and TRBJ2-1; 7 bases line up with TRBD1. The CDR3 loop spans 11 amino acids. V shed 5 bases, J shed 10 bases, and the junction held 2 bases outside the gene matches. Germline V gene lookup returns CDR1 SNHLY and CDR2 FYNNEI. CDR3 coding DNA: TGTGCCAGCAGTAAGACAGGGGAGCAGTTCTTC. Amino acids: CASSKTGEQFF.

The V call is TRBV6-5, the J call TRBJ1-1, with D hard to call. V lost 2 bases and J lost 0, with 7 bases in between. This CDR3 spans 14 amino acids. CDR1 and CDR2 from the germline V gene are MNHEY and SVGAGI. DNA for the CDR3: TGTGCCAGCAGTTACGGCGCGATGAACACTGAAGCTTTCTTT. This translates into CASSYGAMNTEAFF.

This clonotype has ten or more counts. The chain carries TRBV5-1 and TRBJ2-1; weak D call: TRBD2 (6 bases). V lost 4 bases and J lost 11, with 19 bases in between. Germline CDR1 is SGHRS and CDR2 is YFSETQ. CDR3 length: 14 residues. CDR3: CASSADGKGGKQFF. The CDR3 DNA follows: TGCGCCAGCAGCGCTGACGGGAAGGGAGGAAAGCAGTTCTTC.

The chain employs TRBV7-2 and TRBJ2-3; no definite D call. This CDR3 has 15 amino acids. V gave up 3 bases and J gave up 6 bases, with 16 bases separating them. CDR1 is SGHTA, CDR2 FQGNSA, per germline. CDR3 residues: CASSLYRPEADTQYF. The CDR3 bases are TGTGCCAGCAGCTTGTACCGTCCTGAGGCCGATACGCAGTATTTT.

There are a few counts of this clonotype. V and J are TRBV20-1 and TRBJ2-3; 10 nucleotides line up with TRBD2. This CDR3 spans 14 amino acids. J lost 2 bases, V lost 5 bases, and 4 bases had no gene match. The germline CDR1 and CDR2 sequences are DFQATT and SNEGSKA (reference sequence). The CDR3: CSAVGLAHTDTQYF. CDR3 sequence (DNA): TGCAGTGCTGTGGGACTAGCGCACACAGATACGCAGTATTTT.

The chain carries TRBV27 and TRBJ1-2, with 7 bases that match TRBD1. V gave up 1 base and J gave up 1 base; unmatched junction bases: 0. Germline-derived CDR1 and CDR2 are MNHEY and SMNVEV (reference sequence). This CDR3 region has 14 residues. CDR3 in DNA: TGTGCCAGCAGTTTATACAGGGGTAACTATGGCTACACCTTC. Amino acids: CASSLYRGNYGYTF.

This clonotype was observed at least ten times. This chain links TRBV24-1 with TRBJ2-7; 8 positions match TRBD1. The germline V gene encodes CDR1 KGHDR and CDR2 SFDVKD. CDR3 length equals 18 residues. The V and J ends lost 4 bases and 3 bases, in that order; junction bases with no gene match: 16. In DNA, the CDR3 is TGTGCCACCAGTGAACTGGTAACTCACGGACAGGGAGGCTACGAGCAGTACTTC. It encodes CATSELVTHGQGGYEQYF.

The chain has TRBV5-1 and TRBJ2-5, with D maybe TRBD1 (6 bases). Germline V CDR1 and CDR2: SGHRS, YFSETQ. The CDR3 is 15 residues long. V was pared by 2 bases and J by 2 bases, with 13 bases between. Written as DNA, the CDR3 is TGCGCCAGCAGCTTTAACGGACAGAGACAAGAGACCCAGTACTTC. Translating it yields CASSFNGQRQETQYF. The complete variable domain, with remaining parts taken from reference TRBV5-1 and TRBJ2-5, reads KAGVTQTPRYLIKTRGQQVTLSCSPISGHRSVSWYQQTPGQGLQFLFEYFSETQRNKGNFPGRFSGRQFSNSRSEMNVSTLELGDSALYLCASSFNGQRQETQYFGPGTRLLVL.

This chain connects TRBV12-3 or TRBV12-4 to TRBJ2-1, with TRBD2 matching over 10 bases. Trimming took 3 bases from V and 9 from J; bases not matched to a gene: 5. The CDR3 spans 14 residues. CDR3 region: CASSFSGGYPEQFF. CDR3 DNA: TGTGCCAGCAGTTTTAGCGGGGGGTATCCTGAGCAGTTCTTC.

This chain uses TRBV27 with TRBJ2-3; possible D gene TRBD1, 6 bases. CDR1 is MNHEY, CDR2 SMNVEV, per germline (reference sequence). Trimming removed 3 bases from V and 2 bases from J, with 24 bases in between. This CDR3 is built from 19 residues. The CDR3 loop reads CASSLFWTEGKGLTDTQYF. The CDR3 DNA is TGTGCCAGCAGTTTGTTCTGGACAGAAGGGAAAGGTCTCACAGATACGCAGTATTTT.

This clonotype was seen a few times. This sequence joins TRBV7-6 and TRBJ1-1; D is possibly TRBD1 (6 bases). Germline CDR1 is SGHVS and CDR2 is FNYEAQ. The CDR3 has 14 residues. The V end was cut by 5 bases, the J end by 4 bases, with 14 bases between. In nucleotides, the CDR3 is TGTGCCAGCAGCCCTGGGACATTATTCACTGAAGCTTTCTTT. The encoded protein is CASSPGTLFTEAFF. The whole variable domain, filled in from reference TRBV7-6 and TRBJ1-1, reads GAGVSQSPRYKVTKRGQDVALRCDPISGHVSLYWYRQALGQGPEFLTYFNYEAQQDKSGLPNDRFSAERPEGSISTLTIQRTEQRDSAMYRCASSPGTLFTEAFFGQGTRLTVV.

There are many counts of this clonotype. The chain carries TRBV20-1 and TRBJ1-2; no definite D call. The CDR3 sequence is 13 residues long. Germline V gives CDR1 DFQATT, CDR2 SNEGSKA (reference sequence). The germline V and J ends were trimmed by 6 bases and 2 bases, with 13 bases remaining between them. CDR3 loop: CSAEVDRNYGYTF. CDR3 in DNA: TGCAGTGCAGAAGTGGACCGAAACTATGGCTACACCTTC.

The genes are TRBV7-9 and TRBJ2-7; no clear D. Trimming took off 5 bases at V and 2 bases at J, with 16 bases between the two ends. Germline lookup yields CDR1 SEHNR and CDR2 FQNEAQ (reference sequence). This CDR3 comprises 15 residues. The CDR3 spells CASSPYGGGTYEQYF. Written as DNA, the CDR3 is TGTGCCAGCAGCCCCTATGGCGGCGGAACCTACGAGCAGTACTTC.

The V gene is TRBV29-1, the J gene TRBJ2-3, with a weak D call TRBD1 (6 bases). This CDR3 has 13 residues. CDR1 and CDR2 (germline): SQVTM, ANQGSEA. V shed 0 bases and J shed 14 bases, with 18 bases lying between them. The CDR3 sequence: CSVEDQTDDRWYF. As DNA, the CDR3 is TGCAGCGTTGAAGATCAGACAGACGACAGGTGGTATTTT.

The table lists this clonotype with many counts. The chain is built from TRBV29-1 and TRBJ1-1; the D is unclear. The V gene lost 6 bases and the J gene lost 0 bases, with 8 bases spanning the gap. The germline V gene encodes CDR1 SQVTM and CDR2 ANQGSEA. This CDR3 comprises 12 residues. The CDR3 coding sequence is TGCAGCGTACGTGCCTTGAACACTGAAGCTTTCTTT. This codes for CSVRALNTEAFF.

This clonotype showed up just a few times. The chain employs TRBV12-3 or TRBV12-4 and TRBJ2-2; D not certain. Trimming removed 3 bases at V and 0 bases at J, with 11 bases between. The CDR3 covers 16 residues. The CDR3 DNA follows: TGTGCCAGCAGTTTCGCACGACACCCGAACACCGGGGAGCTGTTTTTT. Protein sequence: CASSFARHPNTGELFF.

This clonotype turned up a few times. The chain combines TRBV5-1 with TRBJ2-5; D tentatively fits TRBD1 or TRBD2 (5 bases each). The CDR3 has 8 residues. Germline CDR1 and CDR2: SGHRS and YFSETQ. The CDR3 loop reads CGGETQYF. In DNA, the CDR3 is TGCGGGGGGGAGACCCAGTACTTC.

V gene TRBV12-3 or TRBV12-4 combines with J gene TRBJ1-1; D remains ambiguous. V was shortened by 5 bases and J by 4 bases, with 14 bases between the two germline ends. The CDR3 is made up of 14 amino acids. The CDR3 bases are TGTGCCAGCAGTACCCCGGGGAAGGCCACTGAAGCTTTCTTT. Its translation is CASSTPGKATEAFF.

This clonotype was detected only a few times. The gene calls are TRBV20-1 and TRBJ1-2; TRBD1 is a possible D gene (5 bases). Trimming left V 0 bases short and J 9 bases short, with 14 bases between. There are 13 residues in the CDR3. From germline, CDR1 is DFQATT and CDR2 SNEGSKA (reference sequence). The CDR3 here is CSARDLIGESYTF. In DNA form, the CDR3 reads TGCAGTGCTAGAGATCTTATAGGGGAAAGCTACACCTTC.

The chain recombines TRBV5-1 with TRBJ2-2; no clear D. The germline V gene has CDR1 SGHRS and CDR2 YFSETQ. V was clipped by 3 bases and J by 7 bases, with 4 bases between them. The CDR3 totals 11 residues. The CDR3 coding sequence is TGCGCCAGCAGCTGGGGCGGGGAGCTGTTTTTT. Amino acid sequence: CASSWGGELFF.

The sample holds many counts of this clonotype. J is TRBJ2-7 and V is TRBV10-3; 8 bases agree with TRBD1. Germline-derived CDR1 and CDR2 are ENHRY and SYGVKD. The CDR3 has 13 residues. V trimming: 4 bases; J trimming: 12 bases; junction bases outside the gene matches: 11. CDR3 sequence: CAISVDPGGVRYF. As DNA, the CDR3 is TGTGCCATCAGTGTGGATCCAGGGGGCGTAAGGTACTTC.

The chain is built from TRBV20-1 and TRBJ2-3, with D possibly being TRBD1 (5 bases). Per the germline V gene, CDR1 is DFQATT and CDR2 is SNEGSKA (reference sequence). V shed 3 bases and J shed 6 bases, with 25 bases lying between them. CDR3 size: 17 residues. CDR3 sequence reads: CSARDPGRGAPLDTQYF. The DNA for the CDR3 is TGCAGTGCTAGGGACCCAGGAAGGGGCGCCCCATTGGATACGCAGTATTTT.

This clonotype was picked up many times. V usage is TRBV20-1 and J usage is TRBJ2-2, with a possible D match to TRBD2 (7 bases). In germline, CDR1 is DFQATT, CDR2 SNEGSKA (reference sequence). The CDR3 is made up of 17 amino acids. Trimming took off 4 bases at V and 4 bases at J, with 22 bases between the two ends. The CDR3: CSATRGGGGEGTGELFF. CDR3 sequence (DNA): TGCAGTGCTACCCGAGGAGGAGGGGGGGAGGGCACCGGGGAGCTGTTTTTT.